The present T cell receptor (beta chain) was sequenced within a study of shared clonotypes between healthy human individuals. Overall study findings and caveats: Clonotype sharing across donors was expected to vary with sequencing depth.

TCRdb's copy holds only in-frame clones and misses some; the assay was immunoSEQ multiplex PCR. The table records 450,000 to 500,000 clones, 70% to 80% of them present only once. This clone was recorded at least ten times. Its target is not known. The same CDR3 arises from other DNA sequences in this sample as well. V lost 4 bases and J lost 8, with 8 bases in between. The CDR3 is 11 residues long. Germline values: CDR1 MDHEN, CDR2 SYDVKM. The sequenced sample was PBMCs. The TCR originated in a woman in her 40s in good health. Some clones in this sample may be carry-over from other donors' samples. V is TRBV28 and J is TRBJ1-2; no reliable D call. The CDR3 nucleotides read TGTGCCAGCAGTTCCTTACGAGGCTACACCTTC. Its protein product is CASSSLRGYTF.